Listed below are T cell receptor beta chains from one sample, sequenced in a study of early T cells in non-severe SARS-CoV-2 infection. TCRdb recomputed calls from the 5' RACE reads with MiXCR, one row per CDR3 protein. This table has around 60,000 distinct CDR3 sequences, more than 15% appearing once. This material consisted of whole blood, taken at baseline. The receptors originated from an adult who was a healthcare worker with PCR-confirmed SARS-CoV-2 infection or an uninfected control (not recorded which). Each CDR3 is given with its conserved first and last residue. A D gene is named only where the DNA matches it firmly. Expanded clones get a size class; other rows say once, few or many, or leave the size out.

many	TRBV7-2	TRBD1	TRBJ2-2	TGTGCCAGCAGCTTCAGACAGGGTCACGCCGGGGAGCTGTTTTTT	CASSFRQGHAGELFF
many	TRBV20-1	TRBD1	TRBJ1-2	TGCAGTGCTAGAGATTCCTTGAGGGGGCCCGGCTACACCTTC	CSARDSLRGPGYTF
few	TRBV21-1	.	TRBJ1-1	TGTGCCAGCAGCAAGCAGGGCAAGGACACTGAAGCTTTCTTT	CASSKQGKDTEAFF
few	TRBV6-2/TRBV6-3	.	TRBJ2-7	TGTGCCAGCAGTTACGCGCGGGATCTGTACGAGCAGTACTTC	CASSYARDLYEQYF
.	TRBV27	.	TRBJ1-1	TGTGCCAGCAAGATCACACAATTGAACACTGAAGCTTTCTTT	CASKITQLNTEAFF
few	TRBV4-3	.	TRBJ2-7	TGCGCCAGCAGCCCCGGGGCAGGGGGGGTGGAGCAGTACTTC	CASSPGAGGVEQYF
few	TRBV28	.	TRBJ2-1	TGTGCCAGCAGTTTTACGGCTACTAAGTGGTCTCCTGAGCAGTTCTTC	CASSFTATKWSPEQFF
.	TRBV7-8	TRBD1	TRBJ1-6	TGTGCCAGCAGCGTGACAGGGTTGAGATCACCCCTCCACTTT	CASSVTGLRSPLHF
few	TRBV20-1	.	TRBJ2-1	TGCAGTGCTAGCAATAGCGGAGACAATGAGCAGTTCTTC	CSASNSGDNEQFF
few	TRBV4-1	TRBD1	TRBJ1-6	TGCGCCAGCAGCCAACGGCGGTTGGGACAGGTCCATTCACCCCTCCACTTT	CASSQRRLGQVHSPLHF
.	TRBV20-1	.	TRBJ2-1	TGCAGTGCTCGACCCCTTTACAATGAGCAGTTCTTC	CSARPLYNEQFF
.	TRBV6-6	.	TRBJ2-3	TGTGCCAGCAGTTACTCAGATACGCAGTATTTT	CASSYSDTQYF
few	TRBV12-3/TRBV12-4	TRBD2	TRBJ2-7	TGTGCCAGCAGACGGACTAGCGGGTACTACGAGCAGTACTTC	CASRRTSGYYEQYF
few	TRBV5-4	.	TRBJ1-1	TGTGCCAGCAGCTTGGTAGGGAATGAAGCTTTCTTT	CASSLVGNEAFF
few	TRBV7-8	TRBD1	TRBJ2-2	TGTGCCAGCACCACAGGGGCGTCAGTGGAGCTGTTTTTT	CASTTGASVELFF
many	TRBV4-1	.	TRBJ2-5	TGCGCCAGCAGCCAAGTGTTCGGAGGTGGAGAGACCCAGTACTTC	CASSQVFGGGETQYF
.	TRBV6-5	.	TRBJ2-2	TGTGCCAGCAGTCTGCTTGACACCGGGGAGCTGTTTTTT	CASSLLDTGELFF